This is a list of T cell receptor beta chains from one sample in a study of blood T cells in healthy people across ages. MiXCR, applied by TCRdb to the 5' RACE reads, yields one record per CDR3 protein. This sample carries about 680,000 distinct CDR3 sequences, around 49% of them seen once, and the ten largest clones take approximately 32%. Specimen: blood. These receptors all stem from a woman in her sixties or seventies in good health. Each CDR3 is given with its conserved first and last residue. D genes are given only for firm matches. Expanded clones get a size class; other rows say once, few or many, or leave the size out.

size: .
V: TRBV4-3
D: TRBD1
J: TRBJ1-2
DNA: TGCGCCAGCAGCTCCCGGACAGGGCCTAACTATGGCTACACCTTC
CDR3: CASSSRTGPNYGYTF

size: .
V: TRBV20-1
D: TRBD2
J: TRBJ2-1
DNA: TGCAGTGCTAGAGGTGGACTAGCTGTCCATGAGCAGTTCTTC
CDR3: CSARGGLAVHEQFF

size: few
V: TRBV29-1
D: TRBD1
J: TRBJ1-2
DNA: TGCAGCGTTGATCGCGGCCAGGGGGATGGCTACACCTTC
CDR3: CSVDRGQGDGYTF

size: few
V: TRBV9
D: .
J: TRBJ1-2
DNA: TGTGCCAGCAGCGTAGCTCCGGGCAGTTCGTCCTATGGCTACACCTTC
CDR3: CASSVAPGSSSYGYTF

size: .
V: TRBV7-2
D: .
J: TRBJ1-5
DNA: TGTGCCAGCAGCTTACGCAGGGTGGATCAGCCCCAGCATTTT
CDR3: CASSLRRVDQPQHF

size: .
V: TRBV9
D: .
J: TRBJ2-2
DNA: TGTGCCAGCAGCCCTCGGAGTACCGGGGAGCTGTTTTTT
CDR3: CASSPRSTGELFF

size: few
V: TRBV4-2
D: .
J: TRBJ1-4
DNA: TGTGCCAGCAGCCAAGATAGGGCAGACGAAAAACTGTTTTTT
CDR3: CASSQDRADEKLFF

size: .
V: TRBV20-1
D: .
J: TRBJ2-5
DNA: TGCAGTGCTTACACTAGAGGGGTTCAAGAGACCCAGTACTTC
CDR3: CSAYTRGVQETQYF

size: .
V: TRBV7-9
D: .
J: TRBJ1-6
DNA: TGTGCCAGCAGCTTGGGGGGGGCGGATTCACCCCTCCACTTT
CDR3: CASSLGGADSPLHF

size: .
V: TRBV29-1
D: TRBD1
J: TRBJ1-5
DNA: TGCAGCGTTGCTGGGACAGGGGGCCACCAGCCCCAGCATTTT
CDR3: CSVAGTGGHQPQHF

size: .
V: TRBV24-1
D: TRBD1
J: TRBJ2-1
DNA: TGTGCCACCAGTCTCGCAGGGGGTAGCTACAATGAGCAGTTCTTC
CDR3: CATSLAGGSYNEQFF

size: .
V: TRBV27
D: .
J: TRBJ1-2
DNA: TGTGCCAGCAGTTTTTTAGCGGGGAGGGGAGGGTCCTATAGCTACACCTTC
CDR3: CASSFLAGRGGSYSYTF

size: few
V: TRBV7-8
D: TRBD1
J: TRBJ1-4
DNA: TGTGCCAGCAGTCAGGGGGCGATTAATGAAAAACTGTTTTTT
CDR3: CASSQGAINEKLFF

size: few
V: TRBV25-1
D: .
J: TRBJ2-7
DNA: TGTGCCAGCAGTGAATATCCGGCGGAGGACGGGGAGCAGTACTTC
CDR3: CASSEYPAEDGEQYF

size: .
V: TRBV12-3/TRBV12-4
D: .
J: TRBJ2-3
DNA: TGTGCCAGCAGTAGCACTAGGGCAGATACGCAGTATTTT
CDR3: CASSSTRADTQYF

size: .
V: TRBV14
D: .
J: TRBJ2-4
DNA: TGTGCCAGCAAGGAGGTAATAGGTGCCAAAAACATTCAGTACTTC
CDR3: CASKEVIGAKNIQYF

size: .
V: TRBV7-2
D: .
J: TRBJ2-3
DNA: TGTGCCAGCAGCTTAGAATTCACAGATACGCAGTATTTT
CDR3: CASSLEFTDTQYF

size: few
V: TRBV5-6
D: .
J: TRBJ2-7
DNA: TGTGCCAGCAGCCCATATCGCTCCGGACTCCTCTACGAGCAGTACTTC
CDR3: CASSPYRSGLLYEQYF

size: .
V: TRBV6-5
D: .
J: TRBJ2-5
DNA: TGTGCCAGCAGTTACTCAACCGGGTTAGAGTTCGAGACCCAGTACTTC
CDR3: CASSYSTGLEFETQYF

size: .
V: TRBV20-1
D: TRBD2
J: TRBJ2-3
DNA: TGCAGTGCTAGAGTCCCGGGACTAGTCTTAGATACGCAGTATTTT
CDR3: CSARVPGLVLDTQYF

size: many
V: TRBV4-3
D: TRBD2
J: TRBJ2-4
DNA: TGCGCCAGCAGCTCCCGGCTAGCGGGAGACAACATTCAGTACTTC
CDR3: CASSSRLAGDNIQYF

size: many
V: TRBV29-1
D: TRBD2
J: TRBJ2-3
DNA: TGCAGCGCCCGGAGCGGGAGGGTGGCAGATACGCAGTATTTT
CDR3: CSARSGRVADTQYF

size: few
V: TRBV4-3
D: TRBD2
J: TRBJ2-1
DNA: TGCGCCAGCAGCCAAGTGCTAGCGGGGACCAATGAGCAGTTCTTC
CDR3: CASSQVLAGTNEQFF

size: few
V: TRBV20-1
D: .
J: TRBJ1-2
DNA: TGCAGTGCTAGGCTAGAAGGGGTGTTGGGCTACACCTTC
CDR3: CSARLEGVLGYTF

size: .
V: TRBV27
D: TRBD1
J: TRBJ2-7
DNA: TGTGCCAGCAGTTCTATCGGGGCAGGGGGCTACGAGCAGTACTTC
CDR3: CASSSIGAGGYEQYF

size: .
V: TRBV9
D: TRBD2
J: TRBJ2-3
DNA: TGTGCCAGCACCCAGACTAGCGGAAGCACAGATACGCAGTATTTT
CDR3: CASTQTSGSTDTQYF

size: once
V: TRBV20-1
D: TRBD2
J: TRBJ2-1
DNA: TGCAACGCTAGAAGTTCGACTAGCGGGACCCTACACAATGAGCAGTTCTTC
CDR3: CNARSSTSGTLHNEQFF

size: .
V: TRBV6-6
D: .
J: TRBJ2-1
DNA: TGTGCCAGCAGTTACGTCAGCAATGAGCAGTTCTTC
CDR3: CASSYVSNEQFF

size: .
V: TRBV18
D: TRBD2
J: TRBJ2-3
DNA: TGTGCCAGCTCACCACTAGCGGGAGCGGGAGATACGCAGTATTTT
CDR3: CASSPLAGAGDTQYF

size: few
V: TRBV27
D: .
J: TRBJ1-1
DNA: TGTGCCAGCAGTTTATCCGCTTGGAACACTGAAGCTTTCTTT
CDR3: CASSLSAWNTEAFF

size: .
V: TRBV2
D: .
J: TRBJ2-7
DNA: TGTGCCAGCAGAGATAAGTCTGACAGAAGGCGAGGGACCGAGCAGTACTTC
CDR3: CASRDKSDRRRGTEQYF

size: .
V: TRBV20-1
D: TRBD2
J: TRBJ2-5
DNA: TGCAGTGCTTCGACTAGCGGGAGGGGGGACGAGACCCAGTACTTC
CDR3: CSASTSGRGDETQYF

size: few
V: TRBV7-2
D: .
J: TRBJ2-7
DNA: TGTGCCAGCAGCCCTCGGTGGGGAACCTACGAGCAGTACTTC
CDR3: CASSPRWGTYEQYF

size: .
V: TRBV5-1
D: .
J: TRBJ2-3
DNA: TGCGCCAGCAGCAGACGGGTAATTGGAGGCACAGATACGCAGTATTTT
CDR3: CASSRRVIGGTDTQYF

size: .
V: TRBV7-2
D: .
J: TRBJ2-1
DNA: TGTGCCAGCAGCCCTTCGAGGCCTCCCCCCCATGAGCAGTTCTTC
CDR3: CASSPSRPPPHEQFF

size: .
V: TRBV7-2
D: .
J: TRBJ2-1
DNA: TGTGCCAGCAGCGGCGGGTCCCTGTCCTACAATGAGCAGTTCTTC
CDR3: CASSGGSLSYNEQFF

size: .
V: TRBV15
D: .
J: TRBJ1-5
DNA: TGTGCCACCAGCAGAGATACGGGGGCGAATCAGCCCCAGCATTTT
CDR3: CATSRDTGANQPQHF

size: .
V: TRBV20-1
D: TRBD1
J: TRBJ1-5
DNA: TGCAGTGCTAGAGTAGGGACAGGGGGTTTACAGCCCCAGCATTTT
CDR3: CSARVGTGGLQPQHF

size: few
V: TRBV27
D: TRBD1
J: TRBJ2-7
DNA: TGTGCCAGCAGTAATGGACAGGGGTCGGGAGAGCAGTACTTC
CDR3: CASSNGQGSGEQYF

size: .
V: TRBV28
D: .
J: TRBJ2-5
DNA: TGTGCCAGCAGCCCCACTAGGATCCAAGAGACCCAGTACTTC
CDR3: CASSPTRIQETQYF

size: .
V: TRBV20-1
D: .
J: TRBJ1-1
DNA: TGCAGTGCTACCCGACAGGTTTCGAACACTGAAGCTTTCTTT
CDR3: CSATRQVSNTEAFF

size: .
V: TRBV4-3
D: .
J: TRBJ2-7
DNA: TGCGCCAGCAGCCAAGAGCGGACCTGGGGCGAGCAGTACTTC
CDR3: CASSQERTWGEQYF

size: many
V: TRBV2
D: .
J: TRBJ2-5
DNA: TGTGCCAGCAGTGAGTACAGCCTACAAGAGACCCAGTACTTC
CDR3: CASSEYSLQETQYF

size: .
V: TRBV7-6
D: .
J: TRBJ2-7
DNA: TGTGCCAGCAGCTTATTAACAGGGGAGCAGTACTTC
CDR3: CASSLLTGEQYF

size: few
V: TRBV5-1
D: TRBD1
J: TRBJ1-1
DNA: TGCGCCAGCAGCTTGGGACAGGGGAATGAAGCTTTCTTT
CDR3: CASSLGQGNEAFF

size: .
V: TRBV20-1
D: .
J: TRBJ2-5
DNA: TGCAGTGCCATTGGGACTCAAGAGACCCAGTACTTC
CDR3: CSAIGTQETQYF

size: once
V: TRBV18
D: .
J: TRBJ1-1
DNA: TGTGCCAGCTCACCGGGCGGTGGGGTGACTGAAGCTTTCTTT
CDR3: CASSPGGGVTEAFF

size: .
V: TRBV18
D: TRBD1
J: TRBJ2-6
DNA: TGTGCCAGCTCACCTAGACAGGGCGTGTATGCTGGGGCCAACGTCCTGACTTTC
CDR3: CASSPRQGVYAGANVLTF

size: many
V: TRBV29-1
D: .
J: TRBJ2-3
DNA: TGCAGCGTTGCGGGGGTCCTGACAGATACGCAGTATTTT
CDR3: CSVAGVLTDTQYF

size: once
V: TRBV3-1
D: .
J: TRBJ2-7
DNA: TGTGCCAGCAGCCCTGTGGGAACAGGGCCCTACGAGCAGTACTTC
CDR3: CASSPVGTGPYEQYF

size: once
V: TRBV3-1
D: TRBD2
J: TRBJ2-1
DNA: TGTGCCAGCAGCCAAAAGGCGGGAGTCGCCTACAATGAGCAGTTCTTC
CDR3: CASSQKAGVAYNEQFF

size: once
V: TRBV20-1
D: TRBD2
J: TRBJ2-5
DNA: TGCAGTGCAAAAAGCGGGAGAGGGACCCAGTACTTC
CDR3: CSAKSGRGTQYF

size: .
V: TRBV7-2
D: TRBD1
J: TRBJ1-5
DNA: TGTGCCAGCAGCTCTTGGGGGACAGGGGACCAGCCCCAGCATTTT
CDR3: CASSSWGTGDQPQHF

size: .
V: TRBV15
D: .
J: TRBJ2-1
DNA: TGTGCCACCAGCAGAGATTTGGCGGGACGGGATGAGCAGTTCTTC
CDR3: CATSRDLAGRDEQFF

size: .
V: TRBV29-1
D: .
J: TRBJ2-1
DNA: TGCAGCGTAAGAGGGGGCGGGACCCACAATGAGCAGTTCTTC
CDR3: CSVRGGGTHNEQFF

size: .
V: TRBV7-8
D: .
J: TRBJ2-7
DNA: TGTGCCAGCAGCTTAGTTTTAGTCTACAATGAGCAGTACTTC
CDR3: CASSLVLVYNEQYF